This T cell receptor beta chain was retrieved from a study of T cell repertoires in cytomegalovirus infection. As for the study in general: CMV infection plus the matching HLA type was flagged by public TCR beta signatures.

As to this clonotype: Its antigen is as yet unknown.

TCRdb re-derived calls from the reads in MiXCR, one entry per CDR3 protein. The repertoire holds some 500,000 distinct CDR3 sequences, with approximately 40% as singletons. The CDR3 covers 15 residues. V lost 5 bases and J lost 7; bases outside the gene matches: 9. Germline loops: CDR1 MNHEY, CDR2 SVGEGT. This TCR was sampled from a human donor in good health (CMV status not recorded). Some clones in this sample may be carry-over from other donors' samples. Sequencing used cultured PBMCs, obtained from culture after CMV antigen stimulation. The chain combines TRBV6-2 or TRBV6-3 with TRBJ2-1; 9 bases are shared with TRBD2. In DNA, the CDR3 is TGTGCCAGCAGTAGACCGGGACTAGCCCAAAATGAGCAGTTCTTC. It encodes CASSRPGLAQNEQFF.